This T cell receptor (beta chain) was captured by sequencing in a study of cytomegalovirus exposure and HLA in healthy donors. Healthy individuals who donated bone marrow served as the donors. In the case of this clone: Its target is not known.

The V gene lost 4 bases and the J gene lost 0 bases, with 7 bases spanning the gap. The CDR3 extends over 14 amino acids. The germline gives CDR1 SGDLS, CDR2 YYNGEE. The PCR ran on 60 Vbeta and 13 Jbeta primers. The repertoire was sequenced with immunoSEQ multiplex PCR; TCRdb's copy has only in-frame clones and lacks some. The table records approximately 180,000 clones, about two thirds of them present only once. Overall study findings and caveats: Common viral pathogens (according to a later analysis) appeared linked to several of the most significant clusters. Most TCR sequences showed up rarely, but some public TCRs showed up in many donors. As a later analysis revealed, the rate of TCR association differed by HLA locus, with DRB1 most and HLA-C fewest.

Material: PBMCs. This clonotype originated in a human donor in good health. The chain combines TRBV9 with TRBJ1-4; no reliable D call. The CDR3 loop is CASSIQATNEKLFF. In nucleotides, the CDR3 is TGTGCCAGCAGCATTCAGGCAACTAATGAAAAACTGTTTTTT.